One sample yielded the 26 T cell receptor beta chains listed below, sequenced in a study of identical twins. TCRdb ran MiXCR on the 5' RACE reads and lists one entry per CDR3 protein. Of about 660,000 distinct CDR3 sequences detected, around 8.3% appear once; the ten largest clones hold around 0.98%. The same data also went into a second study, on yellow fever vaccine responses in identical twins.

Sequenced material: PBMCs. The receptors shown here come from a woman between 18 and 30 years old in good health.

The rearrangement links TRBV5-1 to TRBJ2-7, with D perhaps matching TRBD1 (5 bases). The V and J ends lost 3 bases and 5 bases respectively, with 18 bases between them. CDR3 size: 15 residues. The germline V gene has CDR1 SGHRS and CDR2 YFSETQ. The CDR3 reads CASSYSQVNVDEQYF. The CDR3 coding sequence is TGCGCCAGCAGCTATTCACAGGTTAACGTGGACGAGCAGTACTTC.

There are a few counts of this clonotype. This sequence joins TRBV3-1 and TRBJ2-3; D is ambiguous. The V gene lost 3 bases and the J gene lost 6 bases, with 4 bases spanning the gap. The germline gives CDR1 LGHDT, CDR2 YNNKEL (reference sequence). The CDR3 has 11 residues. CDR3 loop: CASSHRDTQYF. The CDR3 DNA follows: TGTGCCAGCAGCCATCGCGATACGCAGTATTTT.

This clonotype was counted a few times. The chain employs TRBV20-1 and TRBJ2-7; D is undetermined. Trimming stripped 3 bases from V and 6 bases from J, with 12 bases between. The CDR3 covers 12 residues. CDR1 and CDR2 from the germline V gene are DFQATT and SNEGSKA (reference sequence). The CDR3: CSASRDVSEQYF. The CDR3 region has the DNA TGCAGTGCTAGTAGGGATGTGTCCGAGCAGTACTTC.

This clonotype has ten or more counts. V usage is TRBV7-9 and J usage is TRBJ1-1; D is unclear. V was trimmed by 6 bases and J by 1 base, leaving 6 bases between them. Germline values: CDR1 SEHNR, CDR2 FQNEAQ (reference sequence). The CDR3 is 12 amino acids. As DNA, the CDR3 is TGTGCCAGCAGTGATACGAACACTGAAGCTTTCTTT. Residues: CASSDTNTEAFF. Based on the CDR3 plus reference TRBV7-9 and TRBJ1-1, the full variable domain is DTGVSQNPRHKITKRGQNVTFRCDPISEHNRLYWYRQTLGQGPEFLTYFQNEAQLEKSRLLSDRFSAERPKGSFSTLEIQRTEQGDSAMYLCASSDTNTEAFFGQGTRLTVV.

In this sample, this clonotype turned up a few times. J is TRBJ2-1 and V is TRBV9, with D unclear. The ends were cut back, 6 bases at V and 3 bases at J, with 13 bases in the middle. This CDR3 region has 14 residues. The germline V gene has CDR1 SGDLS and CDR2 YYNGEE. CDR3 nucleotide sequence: TGTGCCAGCACTCCATTGCAAAACTACAATGAGCAGTTCTTC. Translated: CASTPLQNYNEQFF. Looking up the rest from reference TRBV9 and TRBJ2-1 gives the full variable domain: DSGVTQTPKHLITATGQRVTLRCSPRSGDLSVYWYQQSLDQGLQFLIQYYNGEERAKGNILERFSAQQFPDLHSELNLSSLELGDSALYFCASTPLQNYNEQFFGPGTRLTVL.

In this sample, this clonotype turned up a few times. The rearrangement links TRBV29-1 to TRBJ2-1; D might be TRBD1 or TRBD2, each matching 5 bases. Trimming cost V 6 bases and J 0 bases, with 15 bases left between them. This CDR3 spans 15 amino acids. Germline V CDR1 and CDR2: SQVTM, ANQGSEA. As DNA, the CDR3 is TGCAGCGTGGTTGGGACCACCGACTCCTACAATGAGCAGTTCTTC. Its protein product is CSVVGTTDSYNEQFF.

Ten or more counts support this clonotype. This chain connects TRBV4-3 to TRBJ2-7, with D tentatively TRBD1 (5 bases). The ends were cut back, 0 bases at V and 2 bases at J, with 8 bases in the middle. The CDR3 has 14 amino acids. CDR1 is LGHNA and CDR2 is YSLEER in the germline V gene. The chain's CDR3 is CASSQDRTTYEQYF. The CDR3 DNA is TGCGCCAGCAGCCAAGATCGGACAACCTACGAGCAGTACTTC.

The CDR3 DNA sequence: TGTGCCTGGAGTGATGAATACGAGCAGTACTTC. Translated: CAWSDEYEQYF. J is TRBJ2-7 and V is TRBV30; D uncertain. The CDR3 runs to 11 residues. Trimming removed 1 base at V and 4 bases at J, with 5 bases between. From germline, CDR1 is GTSNPN and CDR2 SVGIG (reference sequence). Full variable domain (outside the CDR3, taken from reference TRBV30 and TRBJ2-7): SQTIHQWPATLVQPVGSPLSLECTVEGTSNPNLYWYRQAAGRGLQLLFYSVGIGQISSEVPQNLSASRPQDRQFILSSKKLLLSDSGFYLCAWSDEYEQYFGPGTRLTVT.

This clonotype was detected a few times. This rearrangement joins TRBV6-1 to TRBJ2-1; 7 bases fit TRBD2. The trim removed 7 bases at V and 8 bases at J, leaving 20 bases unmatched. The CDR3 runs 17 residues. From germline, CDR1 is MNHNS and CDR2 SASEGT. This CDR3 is CASTQILGGGPTDEQFF. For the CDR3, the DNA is TGTGCCAGCACTCAGATACTCGGCGGGGGACCTACGGATGAGCAGTTCTTC.

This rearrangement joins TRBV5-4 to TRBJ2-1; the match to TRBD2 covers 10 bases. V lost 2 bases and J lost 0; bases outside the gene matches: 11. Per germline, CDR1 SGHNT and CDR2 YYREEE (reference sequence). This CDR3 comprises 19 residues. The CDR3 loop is CASSFGPSGGLSSYNEQFF. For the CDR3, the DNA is TGTGCCAGCAGCTTCGGTCCTAGCGGGGGCCTAAGCTCCTACAATGAGCAGTTCTTC.

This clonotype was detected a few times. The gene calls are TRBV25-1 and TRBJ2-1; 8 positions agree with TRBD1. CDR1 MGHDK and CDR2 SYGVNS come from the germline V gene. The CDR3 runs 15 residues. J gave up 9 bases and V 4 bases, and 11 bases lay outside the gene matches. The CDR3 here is CASSAPREQGVEQFF. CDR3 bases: TGTGCCAGCAGTGCCCCCAGGGAACAGGGGGTTGAGCAGTTCTTC.

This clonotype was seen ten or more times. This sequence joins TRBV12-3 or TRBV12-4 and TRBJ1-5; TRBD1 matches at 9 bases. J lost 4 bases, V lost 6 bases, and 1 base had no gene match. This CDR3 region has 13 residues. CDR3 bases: TGTGCCAGCAGACAGGGGGCAAATCAGCCCCAGCATTTT. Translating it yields CASRQGANQPQHF.

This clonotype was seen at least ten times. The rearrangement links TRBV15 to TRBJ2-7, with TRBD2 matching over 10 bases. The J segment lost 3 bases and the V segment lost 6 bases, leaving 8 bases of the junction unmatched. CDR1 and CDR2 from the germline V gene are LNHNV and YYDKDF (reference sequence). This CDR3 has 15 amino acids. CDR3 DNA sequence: TGTGCCACCAGGCCCCGGACTAGCGGAAACTACGAGCAGTACTTC. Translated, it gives CATRPRTSGNYEQYF.

The DNA for the CDR3 is TGTGCCACCAGTGCCTCGGACAGGGATGGCTACACCTTC. Its protein product is CATSASDRDGYTF. This chain uses TRBV24-1 with TRBJ1-2; 8 bases are a match to TRBD1. Trimming cost V 5 bases and J 6 bases; bases outside gene matches: 4. Germline assignment: CDR1 KGHDR and CDR2 SFDVKD. CDR3 length: 13 amino acids.

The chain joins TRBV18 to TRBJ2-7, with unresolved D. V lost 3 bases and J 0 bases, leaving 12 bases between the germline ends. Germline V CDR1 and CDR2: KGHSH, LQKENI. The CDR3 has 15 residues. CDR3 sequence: CASSPGLESSYEQYF. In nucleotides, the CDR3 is TGTGCCAGCTCACCGGGTCTTGAGAGCTCCTACGAGCAGTACTTC.

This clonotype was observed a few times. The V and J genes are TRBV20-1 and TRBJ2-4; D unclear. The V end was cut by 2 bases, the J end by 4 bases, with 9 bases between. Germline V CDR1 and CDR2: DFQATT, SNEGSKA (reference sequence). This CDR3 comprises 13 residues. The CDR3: CSARTVAKNIQYF. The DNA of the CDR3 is TGCAGTGCTAGAACAGTAGCTAAAAACATTCAGTACTTC.

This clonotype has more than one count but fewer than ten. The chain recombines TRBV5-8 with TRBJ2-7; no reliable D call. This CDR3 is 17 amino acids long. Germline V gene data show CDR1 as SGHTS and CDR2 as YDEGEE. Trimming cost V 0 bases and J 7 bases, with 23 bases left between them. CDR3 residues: CASSLGDLRLKPLEQYF. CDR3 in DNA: TGTGCCAGCAGCTTGGGAGACCTCAGGCTCAAACCCCTTGAGCAGTACTTC. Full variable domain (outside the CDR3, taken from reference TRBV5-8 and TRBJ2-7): EAGVTQSPTHLIKTRGQQATLRCSPISGHTSVYWYQQALGLGLQFLLWYDEGEERNRGNFPPRFSGRQFPNYSSELNVNALELEDSALYLCASSLGDLRLKPLEQYFGPGTRLTVT.

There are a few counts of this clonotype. CDR3 region: CASTLWGKSGLTLNQPQHF. The CDR3 nucleotides read TGTGCCAGCACCTTATGGGGGAAAAGCGGCCTGACTCTCAATCAGCCCCAGCATTTT. The chain has TRBV28 and TRBJ1-5; D perhaps matches TRBD1 (5 bases). The germline V and J ends were trimmed by 7 bases and 3 bases, with 28 bases remaining between them. The CDR3 is 19 residues long. CDR1 and CDR2 from the germline V gene are MDHEN and SYDVKM.

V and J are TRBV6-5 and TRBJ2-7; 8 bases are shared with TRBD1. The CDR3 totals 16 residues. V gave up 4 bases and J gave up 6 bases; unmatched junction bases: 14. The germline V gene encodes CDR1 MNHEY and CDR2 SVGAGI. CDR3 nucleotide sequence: TGTGCCAGCAGTTGGACTGTCGGGACAGGCCCAAGCGAGCAGTACTTC. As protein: CASSWTVGTGPSEQYF.

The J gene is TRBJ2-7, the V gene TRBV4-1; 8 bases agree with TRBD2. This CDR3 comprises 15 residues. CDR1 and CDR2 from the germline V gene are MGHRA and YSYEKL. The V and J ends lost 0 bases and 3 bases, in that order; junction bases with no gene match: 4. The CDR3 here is CASSQESGGFYEQYF. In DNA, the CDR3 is TGCGCCAGCAGCCAAGAAAGCGGGGGCTTCTACGAGCAGTACTTC.

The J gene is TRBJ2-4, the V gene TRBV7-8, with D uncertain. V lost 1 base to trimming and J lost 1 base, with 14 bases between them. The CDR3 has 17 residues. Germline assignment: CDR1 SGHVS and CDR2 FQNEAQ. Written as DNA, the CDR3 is TGTGCCAGCAGCTTAGATCCAGTACCTAATGCCAAAAACATTCAGTACTTC. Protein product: CASSLDPVPNAKNIQYF.

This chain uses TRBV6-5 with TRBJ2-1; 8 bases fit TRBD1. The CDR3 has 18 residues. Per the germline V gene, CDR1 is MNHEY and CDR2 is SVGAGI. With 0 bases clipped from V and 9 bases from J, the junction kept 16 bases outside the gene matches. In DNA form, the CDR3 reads TGTGCCAGCAGTTACTCGGCCCTAGACAGGGGCGTCGGGGGTGAGCAGTTCTTC. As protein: CASSYSALDRGVGGEQFF.

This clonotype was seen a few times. The CDR3 loop is CSANGLAGASYNEQFF. The DNA of the CDR3 is TGCAGTGCCAACGGACTAGCGGGGGCTTCCTACAATGAGCAGTTCTTC. The J gene is TRBJ2-1, the V gene TRBV20-1; 13 bases agree with TRBD2. J lost 1 base, V lost 6 bases, and 6 bases had no gene match. The germline CDR1 and CDR2 sequences are DFQATT and SNEGSKA (reference sequence). The CDR3 spans 16 residues.

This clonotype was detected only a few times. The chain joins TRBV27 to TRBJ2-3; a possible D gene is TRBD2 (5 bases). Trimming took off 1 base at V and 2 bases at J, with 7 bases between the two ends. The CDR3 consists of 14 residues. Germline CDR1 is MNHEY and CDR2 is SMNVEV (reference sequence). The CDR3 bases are TGTGCCAGCAGTTTATGGGGAGTCACAGATACGCAGTATTTT. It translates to CASSLWGVTDTQYF.

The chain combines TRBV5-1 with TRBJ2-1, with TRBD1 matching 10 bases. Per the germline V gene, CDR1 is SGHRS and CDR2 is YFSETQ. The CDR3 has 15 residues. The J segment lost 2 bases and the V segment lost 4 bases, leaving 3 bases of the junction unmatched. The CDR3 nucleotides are TGCGCCAGCAGCATAGGGACAGGGGCCTACAATGAGCAGTTCTTC. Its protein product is CASSIGTGAYNEQFF.

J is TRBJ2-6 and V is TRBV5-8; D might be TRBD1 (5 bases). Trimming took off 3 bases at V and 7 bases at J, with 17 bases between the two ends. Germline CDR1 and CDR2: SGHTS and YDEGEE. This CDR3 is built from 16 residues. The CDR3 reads CASSSIISGAANVLTF. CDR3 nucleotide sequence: TGTGCCAGCAGCTCGATCATCTCTGGGGCCGCCAACGTCCTGACTTTC.